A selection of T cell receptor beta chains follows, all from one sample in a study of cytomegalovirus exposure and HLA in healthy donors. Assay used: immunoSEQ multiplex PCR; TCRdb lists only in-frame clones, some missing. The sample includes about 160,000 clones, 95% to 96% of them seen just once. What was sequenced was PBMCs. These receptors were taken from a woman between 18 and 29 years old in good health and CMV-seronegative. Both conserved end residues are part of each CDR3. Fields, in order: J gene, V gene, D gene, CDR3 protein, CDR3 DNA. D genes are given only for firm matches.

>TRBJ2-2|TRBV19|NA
CAGRQTNTGELFF
TGTGCCGGGCGACAGACGAACACCGGGGAGCTGTTTTTT
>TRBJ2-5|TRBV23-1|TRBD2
CASSHRNASGARETQYF
TGCGCCAGCAGTCACCGTAATGCTAGCGGAGCTAGGGAGACCCAGTACTTC
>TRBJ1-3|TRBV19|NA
CASSEGVMPGNTIYF
TGTGCCAGTAGTGAAGGGGTGATGCCTGGAAACACCATATATTTT
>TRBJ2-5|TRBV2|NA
CASKRGQETQYF
TGTGCCAGCAAGAGGGGGCAAGAGACCCAGTACTTC
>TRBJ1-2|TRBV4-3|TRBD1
CASSHRDRELYGYTF
TGCGCCAGCAGCCACCGGGACAGGGAATTGTATGGCTACACCTTC
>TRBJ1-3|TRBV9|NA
CASSVSGGFSGNTIYF
TGTGCCAGCAGCGTATCCGGCGGTTTCTCTGGAAACACCATATATTTT
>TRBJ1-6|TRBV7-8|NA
CASSLGGIDSPLHF
TGTGCCAGCAGCTTGGGGGGAATTGATTCACCCCTCCACTTT
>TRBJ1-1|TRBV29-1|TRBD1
CSVERTGGPEAFF
TGCAGCGTTGAGCGGACAGGGGGCCCTGAAGCTTTCTTT
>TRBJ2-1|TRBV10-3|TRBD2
CAISSGRGGGLSYNEQFF
TGTGCCATCAGCTCTGGGCGGGGGGGCGGGCTAAGCTACAATGAGCAGTTCTTC
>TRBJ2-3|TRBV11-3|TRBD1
CASSERTGGKTDTQYF
TGTGCCAGCAGCGAAAGGACAGGGGGCAAGACAGATACGCAGTATTTT
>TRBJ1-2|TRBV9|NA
CASSATRDYGYTF
TGTGCCAGCAGCGCCACTAGGGACTATGGCTACACCTTC
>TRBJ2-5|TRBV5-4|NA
CASSSKETQYF
TGTGCCAGCAGCTCTAAAGAGACCCAGTACTTC